The 25 T cell receptor beta chains presented below share a single source sample, sequenced in a study of blood T cell repertoires in COVID-19. TCRdb's copy holds only in-frame clones and misses some; the assay was immunoSEQ multiplex PCR. The sample lists more than 150,000 clones, roughly 90% occurring once. The specimen sequenced was peripheral blood. Receptors originate from a man in his 60s with acute or convalescent COVID-19.

This clone was observed a few times. This chain connects TRBV7-2 to TRBJ2-3; 11 nucleotides line up with TRBD2. The CDR3 runs 17 residues. V lost 4 bases, J lost 2 bases, and 8 bases stayed unmatched. From germline, CDR1 is SGHTA and CDR2 FQGNSA. In nucleotides, the CDR3 is TGTGCCAGCAGCTCTATCAGACTAGCGGGGCCCACAGATACGCAGTATTTT. Amino acid sequence: CASSSIRLAGPTDTQYF.

The chain recombines TRBV7-2 with TRBJ1-2; TRBD1 aligns across 8 bases. The germline CDR1 and CDR2 sequences are SGHTA and FQGNSA. The junction had 5 bases not matched to a gene; V was cut back by 3 bases and J by 5 bases. This CDR3 is built from 14 residues. Here the CDR3 DNA reads TGTGCCAGCAGCTTTGGACAGGGAATATATGGCTACACCTTC. Translated, it gives CASSFGQGIYGYTF.

The rearrangement uses TRBV18 and TRBJ1-5, with D tentatively TRBD1 (5 bases). Between the trimmed V and J ends, which lost 3 bases and 2 bases, there was a span of 14 bases. Germline values: CDR1 KGHSH, CDR2 LQKENI. The CDR3 contains 16 residues. The CDR3 sequence: CASSPVSGGGNQPQHF. DNA for the CDR3: TGTGCCAGCTCACCCGTATCCGGGGGGGGCAATCAGCCCCAGCATTTT.

The chain joins TRBV10-1 to TRBJ2-1; possibly TRBD1 for D (6 bases). V lost 4 bases, J lost 10 bases, and 11 bases lay in between. Germline lookup yields CDR1 WNHNN and CDR2 SYGVQD (reference sequence). The CDR3 is 12 residues long. The CDR3 nucleotides read TGCGCCAGCAGTGTGGGGGCAGGGGAGCAGTTCTTC. Its translation is CASSVGAGEQFF.

This chain joins TRBV6-2 or TRBV6-3 and TRBJ2-4; D uncertain. V lost 2 bases and J lost 2, with 7 bases in between. CDR1 and CDR2 from the germline V gene are MNHEY and SVGEGT. This CDR3 has 14 residues. The CDR3 DNA is TGTGCCAGCAGTTACGACACTTCCAAAAACATTCAGTACTTC. This gives the protein CASSYDTSKNIQYF.

J is TRBJ1-1 and V is TRBV9; tentatively, D is TRBD1 (5 bases). Trimming stripped 0 bases from V and 4 bases from J, with 10 bases between. This CDR3 contains 14 residues. Germline V CDR1 and CDR2: SGDLS, YYNGEE. CDR3 nucleotides: TGTGCCAGCAGCGTAGCGGGCAGGGCCACTGAAGCTTTCTTT. It encodes CASSVAGRATEAFF.

V usage is TRBV5-1 and J usage is TRBJ1-1, with D unresolved. Trimming cost V 1 base and J 0 bases, with 10 bases left between them. The CDR3 spans 15 residues. CDR1 is SGHRS, CDR2 YFSETQ, per germline. The CDR3 sequence: CASSLWGGLNTEAFF. DNA of the CDR3: TGCGCCAGCAGCTTGTGGGGAGGGCTGAACACTGAAGCTTTCTTT.

This rearrangement joins TRBV29-1 to TRBJ1-6; the D is unclear. This CDR3 has 12 residues. V was trimmed by 4 bases and J by 9 bases, leaving 10 bases between them. CDR1 and CDR2 (germline): SQVTM, ANQGSEA. The CDR3 bases are TGCAGCGTTGGATGGAGAACTTCACCCCTCCACTTT. Amino acid sequence: CSVGWRTSPLHF.

This chain connects TRBV5-1 to TRBJ1-3, with 8 bases identical to TRBD1. Unmatched junction bases numbered 7, after V lost 4 bases and J lost 1 base. The CDR3 totals 16 residues. Germline-derived CDR1 and CDR2 are SGHRS and YFSETQ. In nucleotides, the CDR3 is TGCGCCAGCAGCCAGGGGGCAGGTTTGTCTGGAAACACCATATATTTT. It encodes CASSQGAGLSGNTIYF.

J is TRBJ1-2 and V is TRBV4-1, with TRBD1 identical over 7 bases. CDR3 length: 14 amino acids. Germline V gene lookup returns CDR1 MGHRA and CDR2 YSYEKL. V shed 0 bases, J shed 3 bases, and the junction held 1 base outside the gene matches. The CDR3 sequence: CASSQDQGDYGYTF. DNA for the CDR3: TGCGCCAGCAGCCAAGATCAGGGGGACTATGGCTACACCTTC.

The chain employs TRBV19 and TRBJ2-2; possible D gene TRBD1, 6 bases. The V end was cut by 7 bases, the J end by 3 bases, with 12 bases between. The CDR3 covers 14 residues. From germline, CDR1 is LNHDA and CDR2 SQIVND (reference sequence). The CDR3: CASTNREDTGELFF. The CDR3 DNA follows: TGTGCCAGTACAAACAGGGAAGACACCGGGGAGCTGTTTTTT.

The rearrangement links TRBV3-1 (or the pseudogene TRBV3-2) to TRBJ2-2, with a tentative D call TRBD2 (5 bases). This CDR3 is built from 15 residues. Per the germline V gene, CDR1 is LGHDT and CDR2 is YNNKEL (reference sequence). V was trimmed by 4 bases and J by 1 base, leaving 10 bases between them. CDR3 amino acids: CASSPRAGNTGELFF. In DNA form, the CDR3 reads TGTGCCAGCAGCCCGAGGGCGGGGAACACCGGGGAGCTGTTTTTT.

About this clone: An end of the junction differs from the germline gene, which may be a read error. V is TRBV30 and J is TRBJ1-2, with a weak D call TRBD1 (5 bases). The CDR3 runs to 15 residues. The germline gives CDR1 GTSNPN, CDR2 SVGIG (reference sequence). CDR3 DNA: TGTGCCTGCAATCCCGGGCAGGGTTCGCTCTATCGCTACACCTTC. Encoded protein: CACNPGQGSLYRYTF.

This sequence joins TRBV2 and TRBJ2-6, with a weak D call TRBD2 (5 bases). Germline V gene data show CDR1 as SNHLY and CDR2 as FYNNEI. This CDR3 region has 15 residues. Trimming stripped 7 bases from V and 0 bases from J, with 10 bases between. CDR3 nucleotides: TGTGCCAGCAATGGGAGAGTCTCTGGGGCCAACGTCCTGACTTTC. Amino acids: CASNGRVSGANVLTF.

This chain uses TRBV30 with TRBJ1-2; D perhaps matches TRBD1 (5 bases). Germline V CDR1 and CDR2: GTSNPN, SVGIG (reference sequence). There are 13 residues in the CDR3. V gave up 2 bases and J gave up 6 bases, with 13 bases separating them. CDR3 bases: TGTGCCTGGAGTACCTATTCAGGGAATGGCTACACCTTC. Translation gives CAWSTYSGNGYTF.

The genes are TRBV18 and TRBJ1-5, with D possibly being TRBD1 (5 bases). The CDR3 is 16 residues long. Germline V gene lookup returns CDR1 KGHSH and CDR2 LQKENI. Trimming shortened V by 2 bases and J by 3 bases, and 14 bases separated the two germline ends. CDR3 amino acids: CASSPSILQDNQPQHF. CDR3 nucleotide sequence: TGTGCCAGCTCACCAAGTATCTTACAGGACAATCAGCCCCAGCATTTT.

This chain links TRBV6-4 with TRBJ1-2, with D tentatively TRBD1 (6 bases). The CDR3 is made up of 16 amino acids. The germline gives CDR1 MRHNA, CDR2 SNTAGT. V was trimmed by 2 bases and J by 3 bases, leaving 16 bases between them. For the CDR3, the DNA is TGTGCCAGCAGTGACCCCCTCGTGACAGGTTACTATGGCTACACCTTC. This codes for CASSDPLVTGYYGYTF.

The chain has TRBV6-5 and TRBJ1-4; 7 nucleotides align to TRBD1. The CDR3 totals 15 residues. V was clipped by 8 bases and J by 0 bases; unmatched bases: 6. CDR1 MNHEY and CDR2 SVGAGI come from the germline V gene. CDR3: CASSDRPATNEKLFF. Here the CDR3 DNA reads TGTGCCAGCTCGGACAGGCCTGCAACTAATGAAAAACTGTTTTTT.

This clone has just one count. At one end, the junction sequence differs from germline, possibly due to a read error. Other nucleotide sequences from this sample produce the same CDR3. The chain has TRBV5-4 and TRBJ2-7; 10 bases map to TRBD1. This CDR3 spans 14 amino acids. Germline V gives CDR1 SGHNT, CDR2 YYREEE (reference sequence). For the CDR3, the DNA is TGTGCCAGCAGCTACGGGACAGGGGTTTACGAGCAGTATTTC. It is translated as CASSYGTGVYEQYF.

This clone was seen a single time. This CDR3 reads CASSSGTRITDTQYF. The DNA of the CDR3 is TGTGCCAGCAGTTCCGGGACTAGGATCACCGATACGCAGTATTTT. V and J are TRBV6-2 or TRBV6-3 and TRBJ2-3, with 8 nucleotides matching TRBD2. V lost 4 bases and J lost 6; bases outside the gene matches: 9. Looked up from germline, CDR1 is MNHEY and CDR2 is SVGEGT. There are 15 residues in the CDR3.

The rearrangement links TRBV19 to TRBJ2-7; TRBD1 might be the D (5 bases). This CDR3 comprises 14 residues. Germline CDR1 reads LNHDA; CDR2 reads SQIVND (reference sequence). Trimming removed 6 bases at V and 7 bases at J, with 19 bases between. CDR3 residues: CASSAPGQGREQYF. The CDR3 nucleotides read TGTGCCAGTAGCGCTCCAGGGCAAGGTCGGGAGCAGTACTTC.

The chain combines TRBV7-3 with TRBJ1-2; TRBD1 is a possible D gene (5 bases). This CDR3 is 16 amino acids long. The V end was cut by 4 bases, the J end by 7 bases, with 22 bases between. The V gene's germline CDR1 is SGHTA and CDR2 FQGTGA. The CDR3 coding sequence is TGTGCCAGCAGCTCGGATGAGTGGGGTGGGGCAGGTGGCTACACCTTC. It codes for CASSSDEWGGAGGYTF. Complete variable domain (other parts from reference TRBV7-3 and TRBJ1-2): GAGVSQTPSNKVTEKGKYVELRCDPISGHTALYWYRQSLGQGPEFLIYFQGTGAADDSGLPNDRFFAVRPEGSVSTLKIQRTERGDSAVYLCASSSDEWGGAGGYTFGSGTRLTVV.

The CDR3 nucleotides are TGCGCCAGCAGCCTTCTTACCGGGGGGGCGAGTAATGAGCAGTTCTTC. It codes for CASSLLTGGASNEQFF. The gene calls are TRBV4-1 and TRBJ2-1; TRBD2 agrees at 8 bases. The V gene end was trimmed by 4 bases and the J gene end by 7 bases; junction bases not matched to a gene: 12. There are 16 residues in the CDR3. Looked up from germline, CDR1 is MGHRA and CDR2 is YSYEKL.

The table lists this clone with a count of one. This chain joins TRBV7-9 and TRBJ1-5; D unresolved. Germline CDR1 SEHNR, CDR2 FQNEAQ (reference sequence). There are 15 residues in the CDR3. The V and J ends lost 5 bases and 9 bases respectively, with 20 bases between them. The CDR3 region is CASSDTGGSYGPQHF. DNA for the CDR3: TGTGCCAGCAGCGACACCGGAGGTTCGTACGGGCCCCAGCATTTT.

The chain links TRBV6-5 to TRBJ1-1, with D unclear. Germline-derived CDR1 and CDR2 are MNHEY and SVGAGI. V gave up 0 bases and J gave up 2 bases, with 7 bases separating them. This CDR3 is 14 amino acids long. CDR3 in amino acids: CASSYSRRNTEAFF. The CDR3 DNA follows: TGTGCCAGCAGTTACTCTAGGAGAAACACTGAAGCTTTCTTT.